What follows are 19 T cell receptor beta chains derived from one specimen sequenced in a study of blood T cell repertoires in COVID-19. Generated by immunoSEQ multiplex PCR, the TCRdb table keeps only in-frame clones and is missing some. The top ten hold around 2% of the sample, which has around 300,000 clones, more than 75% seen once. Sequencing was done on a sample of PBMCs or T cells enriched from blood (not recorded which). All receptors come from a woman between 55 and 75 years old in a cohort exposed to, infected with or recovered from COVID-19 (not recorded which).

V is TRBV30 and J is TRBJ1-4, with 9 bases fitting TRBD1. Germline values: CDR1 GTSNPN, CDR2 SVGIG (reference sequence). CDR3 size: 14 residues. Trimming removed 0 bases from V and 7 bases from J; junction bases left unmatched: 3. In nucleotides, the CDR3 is TGTGCCTGGAGTGTATTGACAGGGGGTGAAAAACTGTTTTTT. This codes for CAWSVLTGGEKLFF.

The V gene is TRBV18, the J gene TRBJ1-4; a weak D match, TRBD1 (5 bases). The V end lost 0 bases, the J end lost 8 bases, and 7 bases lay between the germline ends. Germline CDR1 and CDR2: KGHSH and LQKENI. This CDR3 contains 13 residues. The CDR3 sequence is CASSPPYREKLFF. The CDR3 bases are TGTGCCAGCTCACCACCATACAGGGAAAAACTGTTTTTT.

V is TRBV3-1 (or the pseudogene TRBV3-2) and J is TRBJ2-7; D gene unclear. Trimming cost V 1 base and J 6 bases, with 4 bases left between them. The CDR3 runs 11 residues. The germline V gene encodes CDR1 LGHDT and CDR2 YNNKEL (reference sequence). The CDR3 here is CASSQGGEQYF. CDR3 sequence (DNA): TGTGCCAGCAGCCAAGGCGGCGAGCAGTACTTC.

The CDR3 DNA sequence: TGTGCCAGCAGCTTGGGCGCCTCCTACAATGAGCAGTTCTTC. Protein: CASSLGASYNEQFF. This chain joins TRBV5-8 and TRBJ2-1; no definite D call. Germline assignment: CDR1 SGHTS and CDR2 YDEGEE. Trimming removed 0 bases from V and 0 bases from J, with 4 bases in between. The CDR3 runs to 14 residues.

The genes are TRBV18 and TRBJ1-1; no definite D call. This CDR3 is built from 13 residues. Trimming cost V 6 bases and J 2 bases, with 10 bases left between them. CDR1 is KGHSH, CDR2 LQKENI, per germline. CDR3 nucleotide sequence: TGTGCCAGCTCGTTCCCAATTAACACTGAAGCTTTCTTT. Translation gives CASSFPINTEAFF.

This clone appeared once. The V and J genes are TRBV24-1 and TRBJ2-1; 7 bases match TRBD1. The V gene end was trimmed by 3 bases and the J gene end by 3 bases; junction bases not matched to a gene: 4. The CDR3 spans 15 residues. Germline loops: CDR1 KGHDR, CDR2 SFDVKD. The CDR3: CATSDRGPLYNEQFF. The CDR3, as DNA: TGTGCCACCAGTGATAGGGGGCCCCTCTACAATGAGCAGTTCTTC.

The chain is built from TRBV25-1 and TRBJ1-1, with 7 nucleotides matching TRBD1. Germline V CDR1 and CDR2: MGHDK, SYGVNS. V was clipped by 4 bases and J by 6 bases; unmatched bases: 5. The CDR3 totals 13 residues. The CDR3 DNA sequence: TGTGCCAGCAGTGCGACAGGGAAGCCTGAAGCTTTCTTT. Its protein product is CASSATGKPEAFF.

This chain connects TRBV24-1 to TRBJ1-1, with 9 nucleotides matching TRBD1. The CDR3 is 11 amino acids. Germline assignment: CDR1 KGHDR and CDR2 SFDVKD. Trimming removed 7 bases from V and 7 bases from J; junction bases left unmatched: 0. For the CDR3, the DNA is TGTGCCACCAGGGACAGGGGTGAAGCTTTCTTT. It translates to CATRDRGEAFF.

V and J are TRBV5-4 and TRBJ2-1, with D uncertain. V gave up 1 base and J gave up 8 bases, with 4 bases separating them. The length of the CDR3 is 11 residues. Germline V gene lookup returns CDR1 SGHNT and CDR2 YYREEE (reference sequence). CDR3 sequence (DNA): TGTGCCAGCAGCTTGATCGATGAGCAGTTCTTC. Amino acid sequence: CASSLIDEQFF. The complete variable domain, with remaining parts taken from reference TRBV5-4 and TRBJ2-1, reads ETGVTQSPTHLIKTRGQQVTLRCSSQSGHNTVSWYQQALGQGPQFIFQYYREEENGRGNFPPRFSGLQFPNYSSELNVNALELDDSALYLCASSLIDEQFFGPGTRLTVL.

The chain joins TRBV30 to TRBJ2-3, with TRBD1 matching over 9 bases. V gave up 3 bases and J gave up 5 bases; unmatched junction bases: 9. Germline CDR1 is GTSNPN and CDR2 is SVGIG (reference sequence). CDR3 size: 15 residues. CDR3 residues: CAWRTYRGLVDTQYF. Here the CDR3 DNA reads TGTGCCTGGAGAACGTACAGGGGGCTCGTAGATACGCAGTATTTT.

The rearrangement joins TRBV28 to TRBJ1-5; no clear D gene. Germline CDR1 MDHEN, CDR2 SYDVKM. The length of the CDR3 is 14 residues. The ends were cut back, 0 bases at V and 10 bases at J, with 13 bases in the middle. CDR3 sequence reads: CASSLWADGKPQHF. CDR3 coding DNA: TGTGCCAGCAGTTTATGGGCAGACGGGAAACCCCAGCATTTT.

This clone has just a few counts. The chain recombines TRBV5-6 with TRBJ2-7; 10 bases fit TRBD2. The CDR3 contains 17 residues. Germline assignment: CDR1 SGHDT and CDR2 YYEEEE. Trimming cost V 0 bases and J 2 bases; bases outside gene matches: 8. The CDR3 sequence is CASSLEVGLAGAYEQYF. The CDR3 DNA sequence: TGTGCCAGCAGCTTGGAAGTGGGTCTAGCGGGAGCCTACGAGCAGTACTTC.

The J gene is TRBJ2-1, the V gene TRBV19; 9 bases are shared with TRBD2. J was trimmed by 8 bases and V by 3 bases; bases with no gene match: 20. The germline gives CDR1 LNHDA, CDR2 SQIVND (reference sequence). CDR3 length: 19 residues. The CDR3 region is CASSIFSRYLAGEVDEQFF. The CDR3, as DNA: TGTGCCAGTAGTATCTTCTCTCGGTACTTAGCGGGAGAGGTTGATGAGCAGTTCTTC.

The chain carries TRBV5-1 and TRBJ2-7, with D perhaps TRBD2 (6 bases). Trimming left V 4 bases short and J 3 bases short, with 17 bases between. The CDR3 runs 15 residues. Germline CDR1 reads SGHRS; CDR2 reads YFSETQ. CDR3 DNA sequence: TGCGCCAGCAGCCCGGACACGGCGGGGTACTACGAGCAGTACTTC. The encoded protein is CASSPDTAGYYEQYF.

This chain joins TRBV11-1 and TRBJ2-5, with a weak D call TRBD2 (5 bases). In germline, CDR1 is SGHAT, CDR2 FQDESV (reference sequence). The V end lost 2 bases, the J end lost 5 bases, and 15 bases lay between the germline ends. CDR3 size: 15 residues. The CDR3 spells CASSLYFAGLETQYF. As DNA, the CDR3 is TGTGCCAGCAGCTTATACTTCGCGGGCCTGGAGACCCAGTACTTC.

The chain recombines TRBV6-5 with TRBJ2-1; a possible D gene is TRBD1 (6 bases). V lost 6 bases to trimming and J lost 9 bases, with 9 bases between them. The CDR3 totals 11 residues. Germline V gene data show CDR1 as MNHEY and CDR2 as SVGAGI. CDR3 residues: CASRLRGEQFF. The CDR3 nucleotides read TGTGCCAGCAGGCTCAGGGGTGAGCAGTTCTTC.

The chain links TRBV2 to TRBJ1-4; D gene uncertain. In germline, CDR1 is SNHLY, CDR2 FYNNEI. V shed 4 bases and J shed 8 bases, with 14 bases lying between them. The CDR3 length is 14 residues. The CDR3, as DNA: TGTGCCAGCAGTGTTGGAGGGTCCGTCGAAAAACTGTTTTTT. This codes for CASSVGGSVEKLFF.

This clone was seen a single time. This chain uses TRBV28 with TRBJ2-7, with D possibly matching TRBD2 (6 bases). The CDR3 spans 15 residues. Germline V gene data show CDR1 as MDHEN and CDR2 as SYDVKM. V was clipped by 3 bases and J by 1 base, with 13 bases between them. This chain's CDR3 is CASSFSGTLSYEQYF. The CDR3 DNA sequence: TGTGCCAGCAGTTTTTCCGGGACTCTGTCCTACGAGCAGTACTTC.

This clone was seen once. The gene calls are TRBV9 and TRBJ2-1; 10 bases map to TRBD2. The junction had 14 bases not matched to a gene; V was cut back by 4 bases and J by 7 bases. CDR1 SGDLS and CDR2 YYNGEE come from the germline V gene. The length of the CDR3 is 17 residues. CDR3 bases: TGTGCCAGCAGCCCAACTCGGAGCGGGAGGGCAGGTAATGAGCAGTTCTTC. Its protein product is CASSPTRSGRAGNEQFF.